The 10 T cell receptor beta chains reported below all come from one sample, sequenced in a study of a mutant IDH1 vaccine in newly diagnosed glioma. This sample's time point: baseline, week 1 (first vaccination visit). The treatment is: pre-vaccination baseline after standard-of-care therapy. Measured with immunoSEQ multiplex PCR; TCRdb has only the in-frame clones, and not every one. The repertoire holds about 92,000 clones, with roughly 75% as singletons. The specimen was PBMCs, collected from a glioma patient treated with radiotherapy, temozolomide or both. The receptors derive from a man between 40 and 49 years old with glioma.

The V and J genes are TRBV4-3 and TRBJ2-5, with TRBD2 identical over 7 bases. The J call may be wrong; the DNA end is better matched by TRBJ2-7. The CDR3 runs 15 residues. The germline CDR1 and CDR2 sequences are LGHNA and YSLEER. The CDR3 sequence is CASSQESSGVYEQYF. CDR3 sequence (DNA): TGCGCCAGCAGCCAAGAGTCTAGCGGAGTCTACGAGCAGTACTTC.

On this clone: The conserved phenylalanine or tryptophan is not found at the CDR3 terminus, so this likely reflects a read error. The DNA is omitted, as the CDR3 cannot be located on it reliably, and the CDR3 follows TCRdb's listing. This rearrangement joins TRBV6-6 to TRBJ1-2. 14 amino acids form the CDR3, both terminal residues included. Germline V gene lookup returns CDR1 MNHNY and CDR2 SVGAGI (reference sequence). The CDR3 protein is CASSYPAELDRLVM.

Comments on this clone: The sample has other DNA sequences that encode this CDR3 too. CDR3 sequence (DNA): TGTGCCAGCTCACCCCGGACAGATACGCAGTATTTT. Its protein is CASSPRTDTQYF. The V call is TRBV18, the J call TRBJ2-3; D not resolved. V gave up 3 bases and J gave up 3 bases, with 4 bases separating them. The CDR3 is 12 amino acids. Germline CDR1 reads KGHSH; CDR2 reads LQKENI.

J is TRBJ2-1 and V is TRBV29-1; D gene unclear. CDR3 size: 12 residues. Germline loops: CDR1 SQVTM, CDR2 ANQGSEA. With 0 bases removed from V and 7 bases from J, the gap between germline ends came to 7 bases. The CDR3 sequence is CSVEDLGNEQFF. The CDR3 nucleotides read TGCAGCGTTGAAGATCTCGGAAATGAGCAGTTCTTC.

The DNA of the CDR3 is TGTGCCAGTAGCCCGGTATGGGTGAACACTGAAGCTTTCTTT. The encoded protein is CASSPVWVNTEAFF. The chain joins TRBV19 to TRBJ1-1, with D hard to call. This CDR3 has 14 residues. Trimming pared 6 bases from V and 0 bases from J, leaving 11 bases between. CDR1 is LNHDA, CDR2 SQIVND, per germline (reference sequence).

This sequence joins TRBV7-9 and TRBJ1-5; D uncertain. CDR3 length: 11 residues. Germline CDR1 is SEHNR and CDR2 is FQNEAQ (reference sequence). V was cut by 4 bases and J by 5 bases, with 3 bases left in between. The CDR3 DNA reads TGTGCCAGCAGCTCTGATCAGCCCCAGCATTTT. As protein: CASSSDQPQHF.

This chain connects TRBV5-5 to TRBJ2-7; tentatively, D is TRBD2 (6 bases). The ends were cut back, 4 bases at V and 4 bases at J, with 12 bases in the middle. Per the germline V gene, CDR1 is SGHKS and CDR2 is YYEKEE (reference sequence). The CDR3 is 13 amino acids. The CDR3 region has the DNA TGTGCCAGCAGCCTTAGCGGAAATTACGAGCAGTACTTC. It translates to CASSLSGNYEQYF.

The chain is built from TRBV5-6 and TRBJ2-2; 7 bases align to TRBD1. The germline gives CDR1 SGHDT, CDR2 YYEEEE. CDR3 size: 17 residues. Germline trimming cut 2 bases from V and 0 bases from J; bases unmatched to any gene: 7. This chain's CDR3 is CASSFFWDRTNTGELFF. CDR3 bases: TGTGCCAGCAGCTTTTTTTGGGACAGAACGAACACCGGGGAGCTGTTTTTT.

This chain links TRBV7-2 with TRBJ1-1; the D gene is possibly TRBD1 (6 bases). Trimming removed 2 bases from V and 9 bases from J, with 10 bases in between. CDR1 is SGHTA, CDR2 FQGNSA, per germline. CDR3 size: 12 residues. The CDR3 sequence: CASSLTTGKAFF. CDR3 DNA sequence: TGTGCCAGCAGCTTAACGACAGGCAAAGCTTTCTTT.

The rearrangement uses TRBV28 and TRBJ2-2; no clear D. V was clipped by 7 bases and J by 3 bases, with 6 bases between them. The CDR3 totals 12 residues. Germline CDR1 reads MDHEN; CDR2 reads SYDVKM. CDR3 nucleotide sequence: TGTGCCAGCATTGGCTACACCGGGGAGCTGTTTTTT. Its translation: CASIGYTGELFF.